A single TCR beta chain is shown here with its context. The CDR3 totals 15 residues. Per germline, CDR1 ENHRY and CDR2 SYGVKD. Trimming took off 2 bases at V and 2 bases at J, with 9 bases between the two ends. This record belongs to a study of shared clonotypes between healthy human individuals. Overall study: Donors consisted of two women and a few men between 18 and 49.

Input per replicate PCR of unsorted PBMC was roughly 300 ng DNA, corresponding to some 30,000 T cell genomes. Measured with immunoSEQ multiplex PCR; TCRdb has only the in-frame clones, and not every one. Here the sample spans around 500,000 clones, over 60% being singletons. The clonotype originates from a woman aged 40 to 55 in good health. Some clones in this sample may be carry-over from other donors' samples. Sequencing was done on a sample of PBMCs. This chain connects TRBV10-3 to TRBJ2-2; a possible D gene is TRBD1 (6 bases). The CDR3 spells CAISEVGHNTGELFF. The CDR3 coding sequence is TGTGCCATCAGTGAGGTGGGACACAACACCGGGGAGCTGTTTTTT.